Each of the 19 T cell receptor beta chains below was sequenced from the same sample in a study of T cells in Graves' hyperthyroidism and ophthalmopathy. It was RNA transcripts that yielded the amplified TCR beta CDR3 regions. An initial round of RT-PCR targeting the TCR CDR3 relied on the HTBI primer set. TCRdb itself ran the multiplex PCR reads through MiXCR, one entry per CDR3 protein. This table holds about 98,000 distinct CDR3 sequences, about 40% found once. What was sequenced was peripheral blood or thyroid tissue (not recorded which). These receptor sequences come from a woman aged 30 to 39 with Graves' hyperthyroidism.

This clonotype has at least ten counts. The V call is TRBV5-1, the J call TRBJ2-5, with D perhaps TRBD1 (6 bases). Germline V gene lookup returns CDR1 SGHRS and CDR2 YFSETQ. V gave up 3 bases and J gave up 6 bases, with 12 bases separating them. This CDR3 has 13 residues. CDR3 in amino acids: CASSSDSWQTQYF. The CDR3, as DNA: TGCGCCAGCAGCTCGGACAGCTGGCAGACCCAGTACTTC.

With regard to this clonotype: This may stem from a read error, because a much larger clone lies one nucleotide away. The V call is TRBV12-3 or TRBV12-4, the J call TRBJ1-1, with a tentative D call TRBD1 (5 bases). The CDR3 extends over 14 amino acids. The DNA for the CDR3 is TGTGTCAGCAGTTACAGGACACCGAACACTGAAGCTTTCTTT. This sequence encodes CVSSYRTPNTEAFF.

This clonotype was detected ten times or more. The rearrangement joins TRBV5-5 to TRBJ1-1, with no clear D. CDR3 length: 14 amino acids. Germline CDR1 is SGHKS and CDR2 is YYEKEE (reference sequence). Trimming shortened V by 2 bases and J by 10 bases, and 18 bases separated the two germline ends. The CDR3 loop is CASSFRPVNEPAFF. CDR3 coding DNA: TGTGCCAGCAGCTTTAGGCCGGTTAACGAGCCAGCTTTCTTT.

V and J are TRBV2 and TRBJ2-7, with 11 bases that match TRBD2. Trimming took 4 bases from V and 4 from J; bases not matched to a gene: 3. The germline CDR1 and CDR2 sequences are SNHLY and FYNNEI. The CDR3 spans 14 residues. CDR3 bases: TGTGCCAGCAGTGGTAGCGGGAGGGCGTACGAGCAGTACTTC. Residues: CASSGSGRAYEQYF.

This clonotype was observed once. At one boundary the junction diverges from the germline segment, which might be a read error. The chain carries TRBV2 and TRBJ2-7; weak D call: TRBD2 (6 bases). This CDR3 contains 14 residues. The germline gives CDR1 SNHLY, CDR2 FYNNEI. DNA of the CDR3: TGTGCCGGCAGTTTTGGGGCGGGGCTCTACGAGCAGTACTTC. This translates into CAGSFGAGLYEQYF. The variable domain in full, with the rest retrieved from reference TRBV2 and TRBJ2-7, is EPEVTQTPSHQVTQMGQEVILRCVPISNHLYFYWYRQILGQKVEFLVSFYNNEISEKSEIFDDQFSVERPDGSNFTLKIRSTKLEDSAMYFCAGSFGAGLYEQYFGPGTRLTVT.

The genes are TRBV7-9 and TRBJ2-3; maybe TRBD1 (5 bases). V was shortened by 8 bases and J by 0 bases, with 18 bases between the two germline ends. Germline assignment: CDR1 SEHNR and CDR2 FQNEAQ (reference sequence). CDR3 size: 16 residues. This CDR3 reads CASPWTNLTSTDTQYF. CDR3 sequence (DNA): TGTGCCAGCCCCTGGACAAACCTAACTAGCACAGATACGCAGTATTTT. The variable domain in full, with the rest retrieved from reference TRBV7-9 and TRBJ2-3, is DTGVSQNPRHKITKRGQNVTFRCDPISEHNRLYWYRQTLGQGPEFLTYFQNEAQLEKSRLLSDRFSAERPKGSFSTLEIQRTEQGDSAMYLCASPWTNLTSTDTQYFGPGTRLTVL.

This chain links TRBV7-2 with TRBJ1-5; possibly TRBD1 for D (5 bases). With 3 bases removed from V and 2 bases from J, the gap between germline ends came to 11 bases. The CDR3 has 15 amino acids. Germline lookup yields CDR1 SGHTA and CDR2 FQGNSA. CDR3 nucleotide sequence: TGTGCCAGCAGCTTTGTCGGAGGGGGCAATCAGCCCCAGCATTTT. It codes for CASSFVGGGNQPQHF.

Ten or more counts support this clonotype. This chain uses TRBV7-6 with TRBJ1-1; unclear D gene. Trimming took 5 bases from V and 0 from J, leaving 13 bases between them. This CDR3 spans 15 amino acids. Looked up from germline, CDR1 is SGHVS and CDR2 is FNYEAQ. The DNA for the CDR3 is TGTGCCAGCAGCCCCCGTAGACACCTGAACACTGAAGCTTTCTTT. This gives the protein CASSPRRHLNTEAFF.

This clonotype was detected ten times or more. CDR3 residues: CASSLPIVPGQGRGTEAFF. The CDR3 nucleotides are TGTGCCAGCAGCTTACCAATAGTCCCGGGACAGGGACGGGGCACTGAAGCTTTCTTT. The chain has TRBV7-9 and TRBJ1-1; 9 bases line up with TRBD1. The CDR3 consists of 19 residues. Germline-derived CDR1 and CDR2 are SEHNR and FQNEAQ (reference sequence). V gave up 2 bases and J gave up 4 bases; unmatched junction bases: 17.

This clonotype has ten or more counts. CDR3: CASGDVTDTQYF. CDR3 in DNA: TGTGCCAGCGGGGACGTCACAGATACGCAGTATTTT. The genes are TRBV7-3 and TRBJ2-3, with D tentatively TRBD1 or TRBD2 (5 bases each). Germline CDR1 SGHTA, CDR2 FQGTGA. The CDR3 runs to 12 residues. Trimming took off 8 bases at V and 2 bases at J, with 8 bases between the two ends.

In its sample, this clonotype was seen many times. CDR3 residues: CASSPLSGVGYGYTF. The CDR3, as DNA: TGTGCCAGCAGCCCCCTTTCGGGGGTCGGCTATGGCTACACCTTC. The V and J genes are TRBV13 and TRBJ1-2; D possibly corresponds to TRBD1 (5 bases). The germline CDR1 and CDR2 sequences are PRHDT and FYEKMQ (reference sequence). This CDR3 comprises 15 residues. The germline V and J ends were trimmed by 5 bases and 4 bases, with 17 bases remaining between them. The variable domain in full, with the rest retrieved from reference TRBV13 and TRBJ1-2, is AAGVIQSPRHLIKEKRETATLKCYPIPRHDTVYWYQQGPGQDPQFLISFYEKMQSDKGSIPDRFSAQQFSDYHSELNMSSLELGDSALYFCASSPLSGVGYGYTFGSGTRLTVV.

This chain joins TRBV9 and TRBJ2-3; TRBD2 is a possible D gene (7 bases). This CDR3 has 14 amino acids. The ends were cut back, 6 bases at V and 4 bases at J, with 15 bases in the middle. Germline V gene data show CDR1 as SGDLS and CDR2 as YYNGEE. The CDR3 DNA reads TGTGCCAGCAAGGGGGGGGGGTTCTCAGATACGCAGTATTTT. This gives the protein CASKGGGFSDTQYF.

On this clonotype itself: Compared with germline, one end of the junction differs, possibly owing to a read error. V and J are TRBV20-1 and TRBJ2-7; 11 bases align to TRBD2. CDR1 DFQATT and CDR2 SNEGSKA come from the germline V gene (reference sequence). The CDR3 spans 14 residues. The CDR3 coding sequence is TGCAGTGCTCTTAGCGGGAGGGCCTCCTACGGGCAGTACTTC. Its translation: CSALSGRASYGQYF.

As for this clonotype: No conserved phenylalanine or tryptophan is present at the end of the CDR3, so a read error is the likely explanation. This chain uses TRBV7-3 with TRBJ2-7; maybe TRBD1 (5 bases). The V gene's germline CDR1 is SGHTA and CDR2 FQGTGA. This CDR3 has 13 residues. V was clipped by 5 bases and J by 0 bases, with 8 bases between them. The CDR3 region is CASSLGPSYEQYL. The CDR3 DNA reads TGTGCCAGCAGCCTGGGGCCCTCCTACGAGCAGTACCTC.

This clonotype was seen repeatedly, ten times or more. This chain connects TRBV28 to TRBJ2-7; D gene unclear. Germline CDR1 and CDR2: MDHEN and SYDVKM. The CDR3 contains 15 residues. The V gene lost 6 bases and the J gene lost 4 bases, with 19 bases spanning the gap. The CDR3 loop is CASSHGGLLFYEQYF. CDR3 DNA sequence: TGTGCCAGCAGCCACGGTGGGTTGTTGTTTTACGAGCAGTACTTC.

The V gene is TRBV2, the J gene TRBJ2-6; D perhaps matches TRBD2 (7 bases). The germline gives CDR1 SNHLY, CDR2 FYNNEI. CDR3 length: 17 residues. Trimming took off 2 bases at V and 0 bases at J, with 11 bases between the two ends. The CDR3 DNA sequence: TGTGCCAGCAGTGAAAGGGGGGGTTACTCTGGGGCCAACGTCCTGACTTTC. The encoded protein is CASSERGGYSGANVLTF.

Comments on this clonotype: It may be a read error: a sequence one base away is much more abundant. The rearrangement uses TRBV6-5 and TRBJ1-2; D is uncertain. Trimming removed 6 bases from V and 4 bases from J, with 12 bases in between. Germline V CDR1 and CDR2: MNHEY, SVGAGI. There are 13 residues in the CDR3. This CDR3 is CASRHRGTYGYTF. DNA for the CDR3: TGTGCCAGCAGGCACCGAGGAACCTATGGCTACACCTTC.

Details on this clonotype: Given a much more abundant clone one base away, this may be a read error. CDR3 in DNA: TGTGCTAGTGGTTCGTCACGGACTAGCGGGAACACCGGGGAGCTGTTTTTT. Amino acid sequence: CASGSSRTSGNTGELFF. The V call is TRBV12-5, the J call TRBJ2-2; TRBD2 agrees at 10 bases. CDR3 length equals 17 residues. CDR1 LGHNT and CDR2 FRNRAP come from the germline V gene. J was trimmed by 1 base and V by 4 bases; bases with no gene match: 6.

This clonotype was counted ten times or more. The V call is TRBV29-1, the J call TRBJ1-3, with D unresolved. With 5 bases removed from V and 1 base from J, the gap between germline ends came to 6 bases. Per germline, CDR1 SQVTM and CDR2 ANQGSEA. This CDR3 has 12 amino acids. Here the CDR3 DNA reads TGCAGCGTTATAGGATCTGGAAACACCATATATTTT. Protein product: CSVIGSGNTIYF.